This TCR beta chain is drawn from a study of blood T cell repertoires in COVID-19. CDR3 length equals 14 residues. The J segment lost 0 bases and the V segment lost 3 bases, leaving 2 bases of the junction unmatched. CDR1 and CDR2 from the germline V gene are SGHDT and YYEEEE. Data came from immunoSEQ multiplex PCR; TCRdb stores just in-frame clones and leaves some out. Among 50,000 to 70,000 clones listed, more than 85% were seen once. Material: peripheral blood. The clonotype originates from a man aged 55 to 70 with acute or convalescent COVID-19. V gene TRBV5-6 combines with J gene TRBJ1-1, with TRBD1 matching 7 bases. CDR3 loop: CASSWGQLNTEAFF. Written as DNA, the CDR3 is TGTGCCAGCAGCTGGGGACAGTTGAACACTGAAGCTTTCTTT.